The source of this T cell receptor beta chain is a study of cytomegalovirus exposure and HLA in healthy donors. This table comes from immunoSEQ multiplex PCR, and its TCRdb copy is limited to in-frame clones, with some not included. The table shows 70,000 or so clones, with around 94% occurring only once. Germline V gene sequence: CDR1 SQVTM, CDR2 ANQGSEA. Trimming cost V 3 bases and J 2 bases, with 11 bases left between them. The length of the CDR3 is 13 residues. Sequencing used PBMCs. The source of this sequence is a man aged 18 to 30 in good health and CMV-seropositive. The chain is built from TRBV29-1 and TRBJ2-7; D is undetermined. The CDR3 is CSVEGTSTYEQYF. For the CDR3, the DNA is TGCAGCGTTGAGGGCACTTCCACCTACGAGCAGTACTTC.